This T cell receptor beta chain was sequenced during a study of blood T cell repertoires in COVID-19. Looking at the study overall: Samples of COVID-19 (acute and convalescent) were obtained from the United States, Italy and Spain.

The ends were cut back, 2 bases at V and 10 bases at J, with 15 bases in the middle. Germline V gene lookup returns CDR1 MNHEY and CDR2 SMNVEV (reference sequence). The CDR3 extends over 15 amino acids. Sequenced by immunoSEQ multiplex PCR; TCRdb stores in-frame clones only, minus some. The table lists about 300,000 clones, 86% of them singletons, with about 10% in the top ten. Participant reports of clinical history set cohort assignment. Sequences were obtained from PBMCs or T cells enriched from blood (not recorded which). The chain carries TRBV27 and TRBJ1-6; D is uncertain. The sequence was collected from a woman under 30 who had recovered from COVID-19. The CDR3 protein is CASSLVEGSRSPLHF. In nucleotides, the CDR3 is TGTGCCAGCAGTTTAGTTGAGGGAAGCAGATCACCCCTCCACTTT.